Reported below is one T cell receptor (beta chain). The table lists this clonotype with a few counts. Its antigen target is currently unknown. No per-base quality is available; no much larger clone lies one base away. Naive CD8 T cell libraries were made from about 20,000 to 1,000,000 sorted cells using 10%, 30% or 50% of purified RNA. On a BD FACSAria II, naive CD8 T cells were FACS-sorted as CD8+CD4-CCR7+CD45RA+ and collected into RLT Plus buffer. Detection sensitivity was tested by spiking Jurkat RNA equal to approximately 9 TCR copies' worth into samples containing roughly 17,000-1,100,000 naive CD8 T cells. CD8 T cells were enriched using RosetteSep CD8+ T Cell Enrichment Cocktail and Ficoll-Paque, and the enriched cells then underwent ACK red cell lysis. This entry belongs to a study of molecular identifiers for immune sequencing clone quantification (dated by TCRdb to 2016 to 2019). Looking at the study overall: For a replicate experiment, RNA from approximately 20,000 or 100,000 naive CD8 T cells was divided into five aliquots, of which four were sequenced. CD8 T cells were used in a methods study to benchmark molecular-identifier clustering-based TCR repertoire sequencing (MIDCIRS) and TCR RNA copy counting. Beyond this particular receptor, the publication reports: Spiked-in Jurkat TCR RNA equal to a single cell's worth was reported to be detectable even within 1,200,000 naive CD8 T cells. Modeling gave about 3.2 recovered TCR RNA copies per cell versus around 9.9 by digital PCR, implying about 30% capture efficiency. In CMV-specific effector cells, clones with more than 20 RNA copies contained over 98% of molecules, whereas in naive cells such clones contained under 1% of molecules. Naive libraries contained spiked-in Jurkat TCR RNA (10 copies' worth), which is not part of the donor repertoire. When barcode sub-clustering was omitted, TCR diversity was inflated by chimeric consensus sequences, with chimeras reaching as high as 47%. Highly expanded clone sizes could be underestimated because identical TCR molecules may share a barcode.

The CDR3 runs 16 amino acids, cysteine and phenylalanine included. The sequence is cut down to CDR3 DNA, 48 bases in frame from base 1. CDR1 SEHNR and CDR2 FQNEAQ were looked up in the germline V gene (reference sequence). Trimmed from V: 4 bases; trimmed from J: 8 bases; junction bases lacking a gene match: 13. Libraries were built with PCR. For sequencing, an Illumina HiSeq 4000 was employed. Bulk TCR libraries were generated as previously described, with the TCR primers listed in Table S5 used. Total RNA was purified with the Qiagen AllPrep DNA/RNA kit. Before analysis, reads from multiple sequencing runs of the same library were pooled. On the study's bioinformatics: Only reads with exact TCR constant sequence were kept, trimmed to 150 nt, and grouped by their 12-nt molecular barcodes. Reads inside each barcode group were sub-clustered using a 15% Levenshtein threshold, and a quality-weighted consensus sequence was constructed for each RNA molecule. Non-functional sequences were removed, as were lower-count sequences one edit away from another. Based on a fit of two negative binomial distributions, barcode sub-clusters having less than 20% of the maximum read count were discarded. The raw public data were reprocessed by TCRdb itself: fastp quality trimming at Q25, MiXCR clonotype calling, in-frame beta chains only. When rows share a CDR3 protein, they turn into one entry using the most common DNA and genes. The V and J calls here are based on TCRdb, not the publication. For this sample there are 300,000 to 400,000 distinct CDR3 sequences; 20% to 25% appear just once. Roughly 0.8% of the sample rests with the top ten.

The sequence links TRBV7-9 to TRBJ2-1, and TRBD2 aligns with 8 junction nucleotides. The receptor was isolated from a human donor in good health. Some libraries in this study had Jurkat cell RNA spiked in. Material: naive CD8+ T cells from blood, with Jurkat cell RNA spiked in. According to the study, the label for this sample's cell subset or site signals: FACS-sorted CD8+CD4-CCR7+CD45RA+ naive T cells. CDR3 region: CASSSLAGPSRDEQFF. The base sequence is TGTGCCAGCAGCTCCTTAGCGGGACCATCCCGCGATGAGCAGTTCTTC.